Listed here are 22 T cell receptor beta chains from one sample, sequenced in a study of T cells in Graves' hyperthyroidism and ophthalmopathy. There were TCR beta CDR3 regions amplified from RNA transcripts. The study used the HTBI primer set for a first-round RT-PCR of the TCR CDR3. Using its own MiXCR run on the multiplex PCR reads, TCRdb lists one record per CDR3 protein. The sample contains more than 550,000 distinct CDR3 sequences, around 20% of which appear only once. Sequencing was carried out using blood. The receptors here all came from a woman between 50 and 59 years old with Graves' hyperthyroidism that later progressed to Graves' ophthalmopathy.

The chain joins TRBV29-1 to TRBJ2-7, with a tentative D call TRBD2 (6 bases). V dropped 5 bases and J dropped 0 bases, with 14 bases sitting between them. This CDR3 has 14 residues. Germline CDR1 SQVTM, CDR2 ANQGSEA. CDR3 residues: CSVQSRESSYEQYF. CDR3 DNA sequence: TGCAGCGTTCAATCCCGGGAGAGCTCCTACGAGCAGTACTTC.

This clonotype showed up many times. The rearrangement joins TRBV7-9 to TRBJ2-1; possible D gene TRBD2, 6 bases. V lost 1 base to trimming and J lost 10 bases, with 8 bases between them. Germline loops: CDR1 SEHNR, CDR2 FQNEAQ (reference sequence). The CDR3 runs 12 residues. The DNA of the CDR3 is TGTGCCAGCAGCTTAGGCGCGGGAGAGCAGTTCTTC. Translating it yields CASSLGAGEQFF.

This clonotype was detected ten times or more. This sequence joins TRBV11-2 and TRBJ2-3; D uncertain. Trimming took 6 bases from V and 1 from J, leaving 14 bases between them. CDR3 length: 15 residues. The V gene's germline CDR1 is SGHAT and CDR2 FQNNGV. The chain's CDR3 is CASRPSLMGTDTQYF. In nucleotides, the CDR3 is TGTGCCAGCAGGCCTAGTTTGATGGGCACAGATACGCAGTATTTT.

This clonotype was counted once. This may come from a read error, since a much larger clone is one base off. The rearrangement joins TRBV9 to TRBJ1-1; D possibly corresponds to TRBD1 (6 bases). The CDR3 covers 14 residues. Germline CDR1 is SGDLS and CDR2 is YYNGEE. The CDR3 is CARSVGAMNTEAFF. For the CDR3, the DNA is TGTGCCAGGAGCGTGGGGGCTATGAACACTGAAGCTTTCTTT.

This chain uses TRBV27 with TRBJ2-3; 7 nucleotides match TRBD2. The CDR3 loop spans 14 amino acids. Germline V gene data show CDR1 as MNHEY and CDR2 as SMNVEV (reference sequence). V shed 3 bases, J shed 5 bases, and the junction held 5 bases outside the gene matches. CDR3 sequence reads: CASSFAGVGDTQYF. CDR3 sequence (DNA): TGTGCCAGCAGTTTCGCGGGGGTGGGAGATACGCAGTATTTT.

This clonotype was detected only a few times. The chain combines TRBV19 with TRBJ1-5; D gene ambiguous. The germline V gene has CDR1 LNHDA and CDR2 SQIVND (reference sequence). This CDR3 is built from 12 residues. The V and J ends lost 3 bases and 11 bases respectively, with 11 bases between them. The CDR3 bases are TGTGCCAGTAGTATTAGCGGGAGCACCCAGCATTTT. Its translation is CASSISGSTQHF. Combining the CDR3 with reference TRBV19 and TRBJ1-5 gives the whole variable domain DGGITQSPKYLFRKEGQNVTLSCEQNLNHDAMYWYRQDPGQGLRLIYYSQIVNDFQKGDIAEGYSVSREKKESFPLTVTSAQKNPTAFYLCASSISGSTQHFGDGTRLSIL.

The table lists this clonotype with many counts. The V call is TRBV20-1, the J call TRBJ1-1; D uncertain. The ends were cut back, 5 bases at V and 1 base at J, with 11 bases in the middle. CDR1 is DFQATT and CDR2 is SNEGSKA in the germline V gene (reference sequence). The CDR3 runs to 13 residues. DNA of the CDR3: TGCAGTGCTGAGAGGGTCTCGAACACTGAAGCTTTCTTT. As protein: CSAERVSNTEAFF.

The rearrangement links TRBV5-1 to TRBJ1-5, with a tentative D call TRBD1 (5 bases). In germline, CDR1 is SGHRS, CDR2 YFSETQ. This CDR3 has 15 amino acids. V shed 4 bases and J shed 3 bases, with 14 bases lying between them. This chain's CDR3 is CASSIQDSYNQPQHF. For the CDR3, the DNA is TGCGCCAGCAGCATTCAAGACAGTTACAATCAGCCCCAGCATTTT.

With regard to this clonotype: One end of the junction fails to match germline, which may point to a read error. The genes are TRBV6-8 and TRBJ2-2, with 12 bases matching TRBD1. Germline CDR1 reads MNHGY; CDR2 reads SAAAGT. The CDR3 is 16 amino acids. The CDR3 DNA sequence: TGCGCCAGCAGTGAGTGGGGACAGGGGGCGTCCGGGGAGCTGTTTTTT. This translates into CASSEWGQGASGELFF.

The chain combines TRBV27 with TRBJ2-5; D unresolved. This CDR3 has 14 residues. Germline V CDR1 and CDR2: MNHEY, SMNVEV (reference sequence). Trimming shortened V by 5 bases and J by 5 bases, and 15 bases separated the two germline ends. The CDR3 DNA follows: TGTGCCAGCAGTCGCCGGCCTGTGGGTGAGACCCAGTACTTC. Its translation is CASSRRPVGETQYF.

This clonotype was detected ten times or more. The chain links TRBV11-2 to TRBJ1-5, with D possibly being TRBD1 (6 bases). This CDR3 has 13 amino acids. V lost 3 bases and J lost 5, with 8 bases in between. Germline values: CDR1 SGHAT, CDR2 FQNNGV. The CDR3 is CASSFNRDQPQHF. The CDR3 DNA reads TGTGCCAGCAGCTTTAACAGGGATCAGCCCCAGCATTTT.

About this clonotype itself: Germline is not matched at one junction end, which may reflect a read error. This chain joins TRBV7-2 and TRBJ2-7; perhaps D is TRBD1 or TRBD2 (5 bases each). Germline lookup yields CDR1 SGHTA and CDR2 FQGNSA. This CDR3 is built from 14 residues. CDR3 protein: CASSLPGTSEEQYF. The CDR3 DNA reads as TGCGCCAGCAGCTTACCCGGGACCTCGGAAGAGCAGTACTTC.

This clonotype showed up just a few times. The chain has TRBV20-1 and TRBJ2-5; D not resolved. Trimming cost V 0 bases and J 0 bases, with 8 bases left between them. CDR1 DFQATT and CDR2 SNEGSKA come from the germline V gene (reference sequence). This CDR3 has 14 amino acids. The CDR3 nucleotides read TGCAGTGCTAGAGATCAGCCGTACCAAGAGACCCAGTACTTC. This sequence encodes CSARDQPYQETQYF.

The CDR3 reads CASSAPGDPSSGANVLTF. The CDR3 DNA follows: TGTGCCAGTAGCGCACCAGGGGACCCCTCCTCTGGGGCCAACGTCCTGACTTTC. The chain has TRBV19 and TRBJ2-6; possible D gene TRBD1, 6 bases. Germline V CDR1 and CDR2: LNHDA, SQIVND (reference sequence). V was clipped by 6 bases and J by 0 bases, with 18 bases between them. This CDR3 has 18 residues.

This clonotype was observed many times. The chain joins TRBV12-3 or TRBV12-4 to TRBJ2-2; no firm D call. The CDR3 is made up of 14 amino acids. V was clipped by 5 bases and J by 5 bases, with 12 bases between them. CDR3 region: CASSPLGRTGELFF. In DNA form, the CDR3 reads TGTGCCAGCAGTCCACTCGGACGGACCGGGGAGCTGTTTTTT.

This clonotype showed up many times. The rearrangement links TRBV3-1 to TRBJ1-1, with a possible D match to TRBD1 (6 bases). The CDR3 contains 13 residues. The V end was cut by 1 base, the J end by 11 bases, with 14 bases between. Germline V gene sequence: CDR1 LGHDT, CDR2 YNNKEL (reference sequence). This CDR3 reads CASSQGPGVSAFF. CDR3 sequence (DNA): TGTGCCAGCAGCCAAGGCCCAGGGGTTTCGGCTTTCTTT.

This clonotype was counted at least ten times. CDR3 amino acids: CASSRGQGTQPQHF. Here the CDR3 DNA reads TGTGCCAGCAGCCGAGGACAGGGGACTCAGCCCCAGCATTTT. V gene TRBV3-1 combines with J gene TRBJ1-5; the match to TRBD1 covers 9 bases. Germline loops: CDR1 LGHDT, CDR2 YNNKEL (reference sequence). The CDR3 runs 14 residues. Unmatched junction bases numbered 4, after V lost 4 bases and J lost 6 bases.

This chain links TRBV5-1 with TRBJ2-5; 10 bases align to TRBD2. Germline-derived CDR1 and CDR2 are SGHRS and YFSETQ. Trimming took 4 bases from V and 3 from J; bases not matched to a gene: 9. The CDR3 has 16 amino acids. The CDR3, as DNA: TGCGCCAGCAGCAAACCGAGCGGGGGGGCTGAAGAGACCCAGTACTTC. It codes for CASSKPSGGAEETQYF.

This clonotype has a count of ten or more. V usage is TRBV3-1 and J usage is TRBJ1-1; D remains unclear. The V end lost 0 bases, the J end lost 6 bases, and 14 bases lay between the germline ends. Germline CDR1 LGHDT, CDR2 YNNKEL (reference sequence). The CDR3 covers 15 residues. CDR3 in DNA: TGTGCCAGCAGCCAAGAAGGCAGGACTTACCCTGAAGCTTTCTTT. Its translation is CASSQEGRTYPEAFF.

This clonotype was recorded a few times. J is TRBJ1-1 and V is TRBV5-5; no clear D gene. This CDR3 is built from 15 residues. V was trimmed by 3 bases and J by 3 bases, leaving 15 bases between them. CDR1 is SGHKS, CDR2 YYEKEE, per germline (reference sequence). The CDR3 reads CASSYLRADYTEAFF. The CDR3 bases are TGTGCCAGCAGCTATCTACGGGCGGACTACACTGAAGCTTTCTTT.

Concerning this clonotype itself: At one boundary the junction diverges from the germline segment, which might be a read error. The CDR3 protein is CVSSQGQVYGYTF. The CDR3 DNA follows: TGTGTCAGCAGCCAAGGTCAGGTTTATGGCTACACCTTC. The V gene is TRBV3-1, the J gene TRBJ1-2, with D unclear. Germline loops: CDR1 LGHDT, CDR2 YNNKEL (reference sequence). This CDR3 region has 13 residues.

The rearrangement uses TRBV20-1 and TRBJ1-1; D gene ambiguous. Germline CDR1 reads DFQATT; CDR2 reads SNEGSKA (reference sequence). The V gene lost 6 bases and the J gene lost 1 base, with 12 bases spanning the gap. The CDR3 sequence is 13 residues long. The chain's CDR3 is CSAPVGPNTEAFF. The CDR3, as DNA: TGCAGTGCCCCTGTCGGGCCGAACACTGAAGCTTTCTTT.